The 22 T cell receptor beta chains listed next were all sequenced from one sample in a study of blood T cell repertoires in COVID-19. The assay was immunoSEQ multiplex PCR, and TCRdb's table has in-frame clones only and misses some. This sample yields a few hundred thousand clones, of which around 84% are seen a single time; 3.5% to 4% belongs to the top ten. Sample: peripheral blood. All receptors come from a woman aged 18-35 years with acute or convalescent COVID-19.

V is TRBV11-2 and J is TRBJ2-7, with D possibly being TRBD1 (6 bases). The CDR3 is made up of 14 amino acids. Germline assignment: CDR1 SGHAT and CDR2 FQNNGV. Trimming left V 6 bases short and J 5 bases short, with 17 bases between. The CDR3 DNA reads as TGTGCCAGCAGTTTCTCGGACAGTTTGCACGAGCAGTACTTC. Its translation is CASSFSDSLHEQYF.

The V gene is TRBV7-2, the J gene TRBJ2-7, with D possibly being TRBD2 (7 bases). Germline lookup yields CDR1 SGHTA and CDR2 FQGNSA. CDR3 length: 17 amino acids. Trimming removed 5 bases from V and 2 bases from J, with 22 bases in between. The CDR3 loop reads CASSPKGGLQFPYEQYF. The CDR3 DNA follows: TGTGCCAGCAGCCCGAAGGGGGGACTACAATTCCCCTACGAGCAGTACTTC.

This clone was seen just once. The CDR3 nucleotides read TGCAGCGTTGAGGCCGAGACTAGCGGGGGGACCCACTACGAGCAGTACTTC. It codes for CSVEAETSGGTHYEQYF. The V call is TRBV29-1, the J call TRBJ2-7; 13 bases align to TRBD2. The trim removed 3 bases at V and 3 bases at J, leaving 11 bases unmatched. Per the germline V gene, CDR1 is SQVTM and CDR2 is ANQGSEA. The CDR3 spans 17 residues.

The chain employs TRBV5-6 and TRBJ1-5, with TRBD1 matching 11 bases. CDR1 is SGHDT, CDR2 YYEEEE, per germline. The CDR3 is 15 residues long. V trimming: 4 bases; J trimming: 5 bases; junction bases outside the gene matches: 5. The CDR3: CASSVDRGPDQPQHF. CDR3 sequence (DNA): TGTGCCAGCAGCGTGGACAGGGGGCCCGATCAGCCCCAGCATTTT.

The chain uses TRBV30 and TRBJ2-7; TRBD1 agrees at 9 bases. The length of the CDR3 is 14 residues. Germline V gives CDR1 GTSNPN, CDR2 SVGIG (reference sequence). With V trimmed by 5 bases and J by 1 base, 6 bases remained unmatched. Written as DNA, the CDR3 is TGTGCCTGGGACCAGACAGGGGGTTCCTACGAGCAGTACTTC. Protein product: CAWDQTGGSYEQYF.

The rearrangement joins TRBV7-8 to TRBJ2-1; 9 bases match TRBD2. The CDR3 totals 17 residues. Germline CDR1 SGHVS, CDR2 FQNEAQ. V lost 3 bases and J lost 4; bases outside the gene matches: 10. The CDR3 sequence is CASSFPLAGVSYNEQFF. The CDR3 DNA reads TGTGCCAGCAGCTTCCCTTTAGCGGGAGTTTCTTACAATGAGCAGTTCTTC.

In its sample, this clone was seen once. V gene TRBV5-1 combines with J gene TRBJ1-4; no clear D. Trimming took off 0 bases at V and 3 bases at J, with 12 bases between the two ends. This CDR3 region has 16 residues. Germline lookup yields CDR1 SGHRS and CDR2 YFSETQ. CDR3 nucleotide sequence: TGCGCCAGCAGCTTGGTATCTACCCTCCCTAATGAAAAACTGTTTTTT. Its protein product is CASSLVSTLPNEKLFF.

This chain connects TRBV5-5 to TRBJ1-2; weak D call: TRBD1 (5 bases). V lost 0 bases, J lost 2 bases, and 5 bases lay in between. This CDR3 region has 13 residues. Germline CDR1 and CDR2: SGHKS and YYEKEE (reference sequence). In nucleotides, the CDR3 is TGTGCCAGCAGCTTGGAGGGGAACTATGGCTACACCTTC. It specifies CASSLEGNYGYTF.

In the case of this clone: The sample holds other DNA sequences that translate to the same CDR3. The chain couples TRBV2 to TRBJ1-5; D might be TRBD1 (5 bases). The germline CDR1 and CDR2 sequences are SNHLY and FYNNEI. V lost 3 bases, J lost 2 bases, and 8 bases lay in between. This CDR3 contains 14 residues. CDR3 bases: TGTGCCAGCAGTGACAGGGTAGGCAATCAGCCCCAGCATTTT. Protein: CASSDRVGNQPQHF. Full variable domain (rest looked up from reference TRBV2 and TRBJ1-5): EPEVTQTPSHQVTQMGQEVILRCVPISNHLYFYWYRQILGQKVEFLVSFYNNEISEKSEIFDDQFSVERPDGSNFTLKIRSTKLEDSAMYFCASSDRVGNQPQHFGDGTRLSIL.

The chain combines TRBV19 with TRBJ1-5; no clear D. This CDR3 is 13 amino acids long. CDR1 LNHDA and CDR2 SQIVND come from the germline V gene (reference sequence). Trimming left V 3 bases short and J 5 bases short, with 8 bases between. CDR3 in amino acids: CASSMAGYQPQHF. The CDR3 nucleotides read TGTGCCAGTAGTATGGCCGGGTATCAGCCCCAGCATTTT. Supplemented by reference TRBV19 and TRBJ1-5, the full variable domain reads DGGITQSPKYLFRKEGQNVTLSCEQNLNHDAMYWYRQDPGQGLRLIYYSQIVNDFQKGDIAEGYSVSREKKESFPLTVTSAQKNPTAFYLCASSMAGYQPQHFGDGTRLSIL.

This chain uses TRBV6-5 with TRBJ2-1; D call uncertain. The V end was cut by 8 bases, the J end by 7 bases, with 6 bases between. The CDR3 consists of 10 residues. The germline V gene has CDR1 MNHEY and CDR2 SVGAGI. The CDR3 nucleotides are TGTGCCAGCTCCCGGAATGAGCAGTTCTTC. Translated, it gives CASSRNEQFF.

The chain recombines TRBV7-6 with TRBJ2-7; 8 nucleotides match TRBD2. Per the germline V gene, CDR1 is SGHVS and CDR2 is FNYEAQ. V lost 2 bases to trimming and J lost 5 bases; unmatched junction nucleotides: 5. The CDR3 runs 14 residues. The CDR3 sequence is CASSLYSGSHEQYF. Written as DNA, the CDR3 is TGTGCCAGCAGCTTATACAGCGGGAGCCACGAGCAGTACTTC.

The rearrangement uses TRBV9 and TRBJ2-7, with TRBD1 as a possible D gene (6 bases). The V end was cut by 1 base, the J end by 0 bases, with 11 bases between. The CDR3 has 15 amino acids. CDR1 is SGDLS and CDR2 is YYNGEE in the germline V gene. The CDR3 nucleotides read TGTGCCAGCAGCGTAAGCTGGGACATCTCCTACGAGCAGTACTTC. It yields the protein CASSVSWDISYEQYF.

The chain couples TRBV7-9 to TRBJ2-5; tentative D call: TRBD2 (6 bases). This CDR3 region has 13 residues. Germline V gives CDR1 SEHNR, CDR2 FQNEAQ (reference sequence). Trimming stripped 5 bases from V and 5 bases from J, with 12 bases between. The DNA for the CDR3 is TGTGCCAGCAGCCCGGGACTTGGCGAGACCCAGTACTTC. As protein: CASSPGLGETQYF.

The chain is built from TRBV21-1 and TRBJ2-7; the table gives TRBD1 as D, unverified against the DNA. TRBV21-1 is a known pseudogene. This CDR3 region has 14 residues. The CDR3 is CASSKDSLDYEQYF. The CDR3 nucleotides read TGTGCCAGCAGCAAGGACAGTCTAGACTACGAGCAGTACTTC.

The chain joins TRBV19 to TRBJ2-3, with a tentative D call TRBD2 (5 bases). Trimming removed 5 bases from V and 2 bases from J, with 8 bases in between. The CDR3 length is 13 residues. CDR1 is LNHDA, CDR2 SQIVND, per germline (reference sequence). DNA for the CDR3: TGTGCCAGTAGTTCCGGGGTCACAGATACGCAGTATTTT. It yields the protein CASSSGVTDTQYF.

The CDR3 is CASSLGGDRVTYEQYF. CDR3 coding DNA: TGTGCCAGCAGCTTGGGGGGGGACAGGGTGACCTACGAGCAGTACTTC. This chain links TRBV7-2 with TRBJ2-7; 9 bases agree with TRBD1. Germline trimming cut 3 bases from V and 2 bases from J; bases unmatched to any gene: 8. Germline CDR1 is SGHTA and CDR2 is FQGNSA. The CDR3 consists of 16 residues.

This clone has only a few counts. V usage is TRBV7-9 and J usage is TRBJ1-2; a possible D gene is TRBD1 (6 bases). The ends were cut back, 2 bases at V and 8 bases at J, with 12 bases in the middle. Germline V gene data show CDR1 as SEHNR and CDR2 as FQNEAQ (reference sequence). There are 13 residues in the CDR3. The CDR3 DNA is TGTGCCAGCAGCTTATACAGGGTGGAAGGCTACACCTTC. Translation gives CASSLYRVEGYTF.

The rearrangement uses TRBV12-5 and TRBJ2-3; TRBD2 agrees at 8 bases. The CDR3 is 17 residues long. The trim removed 0 bases at V and 0 bases at J, leaving 5 bases unmatched. In germline, CDR1 is LGHNT, CDR2 FRNRAP. DNA of the CDR3: TGTGCTAGTGGTTTGGTAGCGGGAGATGTTAGCACAGATACGCAGTATTTT. Its protein product is CASGLVAGDVSTDTQYF.

The chain recombines TRBV6-5 with TRBJ1-2, with D possibly being TRBD1 (5 bases). V lost 5 bases, J lost 3 bases, and 16 bases lay in between. CDR3 length: 15 amino acids. The V gene's germline CDR1 is MNHEY and CDR2 SVGAGI. The CDR3 sequence: CASSPDRFLYYGYTF. The CDR3 coding sequence is TGTGCCAGCAGTCCTGACAGATTCTTGTACTATGGCTACACCTTC.

A note on this clone: A junction boundary mismatches the germline segment, possibly from a read error. The V call is TRBV28, the J call TRBJ2-7; D may be TRBD1 (6 bases). CDR1 is MDHEN, CDR2 SYDVKM, per germline. The CDR3 is 13 residues long. The CDR3 reads CASSLGTRYEQYF. The CDR3 DNA follows: TGTGCCAGCAGTTTAGGGACACGTTACGAGCAGTATTTC.

The chain carries TRBV7-3 and TRBJ1-2, with D uncertain. This CDR3 is 13 amino acids long. Trimming shortened V by 4 bases and J by 7 bases, and 13 bases separated the two germline ends. Germline V CDR1 and CDR2: SGHTA, FQGTGA. The CDR3 nucleotides read TGTGCCAGCAGCTCCGGACCCCGGGGTGGCTACACCTTC. Its translation: CASSSGPRGGYTF.